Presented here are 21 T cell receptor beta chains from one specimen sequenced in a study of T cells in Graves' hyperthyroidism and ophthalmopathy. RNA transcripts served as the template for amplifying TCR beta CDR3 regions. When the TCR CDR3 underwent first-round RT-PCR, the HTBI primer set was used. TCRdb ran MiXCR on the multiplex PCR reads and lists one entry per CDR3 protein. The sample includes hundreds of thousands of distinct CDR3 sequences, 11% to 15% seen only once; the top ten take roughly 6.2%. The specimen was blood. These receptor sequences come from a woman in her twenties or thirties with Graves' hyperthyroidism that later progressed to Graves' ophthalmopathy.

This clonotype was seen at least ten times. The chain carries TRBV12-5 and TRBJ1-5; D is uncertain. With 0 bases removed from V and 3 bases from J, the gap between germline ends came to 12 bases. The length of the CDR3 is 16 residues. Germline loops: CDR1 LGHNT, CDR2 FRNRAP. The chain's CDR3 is CASGLVAGNINQPQHF. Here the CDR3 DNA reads TGTGCTAGTGGTTTGGTGGCCGGGAACATCAATCAGCCCCAGCATTTT.

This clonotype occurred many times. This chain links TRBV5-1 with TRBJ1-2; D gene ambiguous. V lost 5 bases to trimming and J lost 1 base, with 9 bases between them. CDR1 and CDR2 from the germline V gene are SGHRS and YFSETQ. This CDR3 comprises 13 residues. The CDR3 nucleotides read TGCGCCAGCAGGATTGACGGTAACTATGGCTACACCTTC. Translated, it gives CASRIDGNYGYTF.

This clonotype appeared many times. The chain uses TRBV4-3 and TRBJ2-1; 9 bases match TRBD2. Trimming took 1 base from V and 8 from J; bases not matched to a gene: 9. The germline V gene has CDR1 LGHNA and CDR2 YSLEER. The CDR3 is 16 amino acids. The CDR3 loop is CASSQGASGIYDEQFF. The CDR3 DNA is TGCGCCAGCAGCCAAGGGGCTAGCGGGATTTACGATGAGCAGTTCTTC.

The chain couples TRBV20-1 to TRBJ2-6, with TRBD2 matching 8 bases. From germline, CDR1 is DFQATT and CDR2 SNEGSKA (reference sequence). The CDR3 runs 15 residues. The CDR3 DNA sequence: TGCAGCGCGGGGGGCAGTTCCTCTGGGGCCAACGTCCTGACTTTC. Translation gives CSAGGSSSGANVLTF.

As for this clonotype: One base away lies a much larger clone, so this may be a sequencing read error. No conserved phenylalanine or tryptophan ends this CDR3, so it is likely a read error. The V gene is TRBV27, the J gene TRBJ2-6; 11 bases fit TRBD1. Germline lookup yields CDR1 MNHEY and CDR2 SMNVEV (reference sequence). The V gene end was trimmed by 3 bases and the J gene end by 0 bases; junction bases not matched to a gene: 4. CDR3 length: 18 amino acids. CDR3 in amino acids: CASSLLDRGPSGANVLTL. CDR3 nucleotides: TGTGCCAGCAGTTTGCTGGACAGGGGGCCCTCTGGGGCCAACGTCCTGACTCTC.

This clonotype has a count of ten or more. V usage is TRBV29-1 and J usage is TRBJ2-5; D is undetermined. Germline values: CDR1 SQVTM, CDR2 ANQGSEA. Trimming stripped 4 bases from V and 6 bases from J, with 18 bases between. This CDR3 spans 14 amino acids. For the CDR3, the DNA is TGCAGCGTTGCGGTGGATAGGCGTGGGCAGACCCAGTACTTC. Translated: CSVAVDRRGQTQYF.

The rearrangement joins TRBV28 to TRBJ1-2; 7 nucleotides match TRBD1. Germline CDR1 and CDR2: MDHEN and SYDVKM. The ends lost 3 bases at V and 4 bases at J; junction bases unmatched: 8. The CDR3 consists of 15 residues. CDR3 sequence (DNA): TGTGCCAGCAGTTTCCAAGGGACAGCTTCCTATGGCTACACCTTC. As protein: CASSFQGTASYGYTF.

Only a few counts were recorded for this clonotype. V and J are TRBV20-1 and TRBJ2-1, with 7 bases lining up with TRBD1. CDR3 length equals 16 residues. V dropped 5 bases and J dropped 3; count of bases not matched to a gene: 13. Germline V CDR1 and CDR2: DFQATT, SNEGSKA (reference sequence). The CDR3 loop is CSASDTGEGVYNEQFF. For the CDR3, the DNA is TGCAGTGCTTCGGACACAGGGGAAGGAGTCTACAATGAGCAGTTCTTC.

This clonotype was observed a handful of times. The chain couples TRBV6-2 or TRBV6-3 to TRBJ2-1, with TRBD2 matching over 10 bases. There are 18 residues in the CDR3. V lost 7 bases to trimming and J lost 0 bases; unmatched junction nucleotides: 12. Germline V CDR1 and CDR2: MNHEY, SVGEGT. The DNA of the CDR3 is TGTGCCAGCACCCGGGGGGGGACTAGCGTACGCTCCTACAATGAGCAGTTCTTC. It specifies CASTRGGTSVRSYNEQFF.

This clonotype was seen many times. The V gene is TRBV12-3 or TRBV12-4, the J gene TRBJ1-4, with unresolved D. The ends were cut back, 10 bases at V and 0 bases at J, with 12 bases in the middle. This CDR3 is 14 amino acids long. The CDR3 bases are TGTGCCACCACGCCCGGATCAACTAATGAAAAACTGTTTTTT. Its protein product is CATTPGSTNEKLFF.

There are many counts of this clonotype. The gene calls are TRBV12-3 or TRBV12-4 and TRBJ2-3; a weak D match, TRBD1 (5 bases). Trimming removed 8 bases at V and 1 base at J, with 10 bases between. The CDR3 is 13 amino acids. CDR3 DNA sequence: TGTGCCAGCCAGCAGGGCGGCACAGATACGCAGTATTTT. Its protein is CASQQGGTDTQYF.

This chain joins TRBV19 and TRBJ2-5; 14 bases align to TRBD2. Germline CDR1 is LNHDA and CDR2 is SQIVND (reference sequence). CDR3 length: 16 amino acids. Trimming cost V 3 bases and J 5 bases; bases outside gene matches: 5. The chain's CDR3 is CASSMGTSGSFETQYF. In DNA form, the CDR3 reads TGTGCCAGTAGTATGGGGACTAGCGGGAGCTTCGAGACCCAGTACTTC.

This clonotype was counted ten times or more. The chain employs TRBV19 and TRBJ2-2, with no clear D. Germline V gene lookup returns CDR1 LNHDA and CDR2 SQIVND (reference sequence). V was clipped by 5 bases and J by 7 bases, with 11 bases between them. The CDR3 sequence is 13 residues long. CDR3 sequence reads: CASSSSRIGELFF. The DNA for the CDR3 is TGTGCCAGTAGTTCTTCGCGAATCGGGGAGCTGTTTTTT.

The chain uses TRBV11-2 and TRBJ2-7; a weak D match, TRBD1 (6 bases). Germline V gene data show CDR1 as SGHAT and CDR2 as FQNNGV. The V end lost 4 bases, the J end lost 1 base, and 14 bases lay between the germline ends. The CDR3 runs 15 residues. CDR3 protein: CASSSRQDISYEQYF. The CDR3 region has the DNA TGTGCCAGCAGCTCGCGACAGGATATATCCTACGAGCAGTACTTC. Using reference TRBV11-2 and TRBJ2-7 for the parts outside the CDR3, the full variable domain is EAGVAQSPRYKIIEKRQSVAFWCNPISGHATLYWYQQILGQGPKLLIQFQNNGVVDDSQLPKDRFSAERLKGVDSTLKIQPAKLEDSAVYLCASSSRQDISYEQYFGPGTRLTVT.

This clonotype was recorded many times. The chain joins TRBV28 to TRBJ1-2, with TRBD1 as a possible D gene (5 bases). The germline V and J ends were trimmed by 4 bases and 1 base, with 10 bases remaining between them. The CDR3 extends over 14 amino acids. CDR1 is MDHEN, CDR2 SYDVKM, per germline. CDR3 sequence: CASSSGGVNYGYTF. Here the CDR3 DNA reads TGTGCCAGCAGTTCCGGGGGGGTTAACTATGGCTACACCTTC.

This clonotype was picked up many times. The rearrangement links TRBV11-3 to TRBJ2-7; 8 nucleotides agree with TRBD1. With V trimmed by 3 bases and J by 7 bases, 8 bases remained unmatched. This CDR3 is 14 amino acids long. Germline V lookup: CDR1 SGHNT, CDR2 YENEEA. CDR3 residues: CASSFPGTGTEQYF. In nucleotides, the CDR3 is TGTGCCAGCAGCTTTCCCGGGACAGGAACTGAGCAGTACTTC.

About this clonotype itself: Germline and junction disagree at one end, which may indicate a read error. The CDR3 spells CASSPLPPLVPGELFF. In DNA form, the CDR3 reads TGTGCTAGCAGCCCTCTTCCCCCTCTGGTCCCCGGGGAGCTGTTTTTT. This chain links TRBV7-7 with TRBJ2-2; D unclear. Germline CDR1 is SSHAT and CDR2 is FNYEAQ (reference sequence). CDR3 length equals 16 residues. The full variable domain, rest sourced from reference TRBV7-7 and TRBJ2-2, is GAGVSQSPRYKVTKRGQDVTLRCDPISSHATLYWYQQALGQGPEFLTYFNYEAQPDKSGLPSDRFSAERPEGSISTLTIQRTEQRDSAMYRCASSPLPPLVPGELFFGEGSRLTVL.

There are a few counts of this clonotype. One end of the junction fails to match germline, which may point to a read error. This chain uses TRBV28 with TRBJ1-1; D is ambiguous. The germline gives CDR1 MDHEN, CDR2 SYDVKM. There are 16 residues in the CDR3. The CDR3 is CTSTSYRGAMNTEAFF. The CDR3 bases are TGTACCAGCACTTCATACCGGGGAGCGATGAACACTGAAGCTTTCTTT.

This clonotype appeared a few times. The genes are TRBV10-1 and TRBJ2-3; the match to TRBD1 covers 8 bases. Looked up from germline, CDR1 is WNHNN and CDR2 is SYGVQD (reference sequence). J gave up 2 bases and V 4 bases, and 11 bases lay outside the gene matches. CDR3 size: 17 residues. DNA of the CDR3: TGCGCCAGCAGTGTGGCCGGGACAGGAGGTACCACAGATACGCAGTATTTT. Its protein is CASSVAGTGGTTDTQYF.

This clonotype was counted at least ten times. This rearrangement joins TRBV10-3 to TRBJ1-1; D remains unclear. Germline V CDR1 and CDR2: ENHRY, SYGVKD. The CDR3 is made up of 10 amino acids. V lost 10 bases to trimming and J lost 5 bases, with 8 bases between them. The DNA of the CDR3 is TGTGCCACCTACAATACTGAAGCTTTCTTT. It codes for CATYNTEAFF.

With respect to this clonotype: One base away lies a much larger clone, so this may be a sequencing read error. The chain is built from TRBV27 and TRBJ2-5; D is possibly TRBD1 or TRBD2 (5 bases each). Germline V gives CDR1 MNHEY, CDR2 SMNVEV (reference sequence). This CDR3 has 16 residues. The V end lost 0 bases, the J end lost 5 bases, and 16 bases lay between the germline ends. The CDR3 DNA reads TGTGCCAGCAGTTTATCGTGGGACCCCTCAAGGGAGACCCAGTACTTC. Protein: CASSLSWDPSRETQYF.